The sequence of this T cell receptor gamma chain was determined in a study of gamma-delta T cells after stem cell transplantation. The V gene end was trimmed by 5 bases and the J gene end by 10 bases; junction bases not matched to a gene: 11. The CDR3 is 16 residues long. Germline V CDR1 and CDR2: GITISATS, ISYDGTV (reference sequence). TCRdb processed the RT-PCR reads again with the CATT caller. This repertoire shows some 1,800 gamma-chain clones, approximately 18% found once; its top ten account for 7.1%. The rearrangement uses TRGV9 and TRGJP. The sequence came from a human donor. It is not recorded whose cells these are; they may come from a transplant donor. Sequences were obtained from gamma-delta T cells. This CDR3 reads CALWGAFRLGKKIKVF. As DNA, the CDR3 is TGTGCCTTGTGGGGGGCCTTTCGATTGGGCAAAAAAATCAAGGTATTT.